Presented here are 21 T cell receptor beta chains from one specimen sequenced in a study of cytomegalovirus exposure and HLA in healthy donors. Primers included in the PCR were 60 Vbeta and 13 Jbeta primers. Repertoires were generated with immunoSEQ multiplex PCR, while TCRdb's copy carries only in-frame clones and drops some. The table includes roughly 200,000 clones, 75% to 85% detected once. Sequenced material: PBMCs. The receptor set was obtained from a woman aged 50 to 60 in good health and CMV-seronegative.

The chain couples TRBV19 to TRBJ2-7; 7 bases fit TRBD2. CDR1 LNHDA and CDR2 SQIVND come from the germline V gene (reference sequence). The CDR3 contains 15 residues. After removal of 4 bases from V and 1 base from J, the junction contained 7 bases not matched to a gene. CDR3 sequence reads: CASSNVAGRSYEQYF. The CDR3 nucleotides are TGTGCCAGTAGTAACGTAGCGGGCCGATCCTACGAGCAGTACTTC.

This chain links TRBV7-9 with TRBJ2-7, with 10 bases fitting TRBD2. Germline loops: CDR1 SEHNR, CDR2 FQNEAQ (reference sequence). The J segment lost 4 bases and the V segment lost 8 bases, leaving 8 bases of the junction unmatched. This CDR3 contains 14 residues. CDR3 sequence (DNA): TGTGCCAGCGTCATAGCGGGAGGTCAGTACGAGCAGTACTTC. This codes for CASVIAGGQYEQYF.

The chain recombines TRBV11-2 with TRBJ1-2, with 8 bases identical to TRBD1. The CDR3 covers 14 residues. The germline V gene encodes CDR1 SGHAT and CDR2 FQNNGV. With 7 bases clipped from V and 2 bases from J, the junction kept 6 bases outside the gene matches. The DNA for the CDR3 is TGTGCCAGCAAAATGGGACAGGCAAACTATGGCTACACCTTC. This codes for CASKMGQANYGYTF. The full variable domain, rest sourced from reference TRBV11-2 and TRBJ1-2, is EAGVAQSPRYKIIEKRQSVAFWCNPISGHATLYWYQQILGQGPKLLIQFQNNGVVDDSQLPKDRFSAERLKGVDSTLKIQPAKLEDSAVYLCASKMGQANYGYTFGSGTRLTVV.

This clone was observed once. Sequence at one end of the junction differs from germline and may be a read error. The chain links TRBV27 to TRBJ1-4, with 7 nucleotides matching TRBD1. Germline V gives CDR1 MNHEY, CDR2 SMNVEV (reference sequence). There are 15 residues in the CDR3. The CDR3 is CARSLRGGRDEKLFF. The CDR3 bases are TGTGCCCGCAGTTTACGAGGGGGCCGGGATGAAAAACTGTTTTTT.

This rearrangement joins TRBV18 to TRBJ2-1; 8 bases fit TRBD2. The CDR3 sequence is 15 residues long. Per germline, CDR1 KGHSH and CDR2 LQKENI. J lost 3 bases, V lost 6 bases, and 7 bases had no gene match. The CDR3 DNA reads TGTGCCAGCTCGGGAGTGGGACTAGTCTACAATGAGCAGTTCTTC. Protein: CASSGVGLVYNEQFF.

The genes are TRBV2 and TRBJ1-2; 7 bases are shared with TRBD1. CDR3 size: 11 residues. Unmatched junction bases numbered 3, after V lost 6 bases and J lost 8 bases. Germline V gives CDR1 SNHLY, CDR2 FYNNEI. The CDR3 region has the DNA TGTGCCAGCAGCGACAGGGACGGCTACACCTTC. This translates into CASSDRDGYTF.

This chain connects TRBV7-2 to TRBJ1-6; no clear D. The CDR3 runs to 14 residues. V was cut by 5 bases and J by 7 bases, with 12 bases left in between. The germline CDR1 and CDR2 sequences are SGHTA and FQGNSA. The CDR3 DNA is TGTGCCAGCAGCCCCCAGACGGGAAATTCACCCCTCCACTTT. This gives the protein CASSPQTGNSPLHF.

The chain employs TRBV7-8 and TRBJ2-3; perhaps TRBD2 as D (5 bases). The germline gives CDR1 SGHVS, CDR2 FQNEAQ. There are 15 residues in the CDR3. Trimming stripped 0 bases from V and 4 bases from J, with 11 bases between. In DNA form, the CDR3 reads TGTGCCAGCAGCTTAGCGGGAGTCCCCCCAGATACGCAGTATTTT. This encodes CASSLAGVPPDTQYF.

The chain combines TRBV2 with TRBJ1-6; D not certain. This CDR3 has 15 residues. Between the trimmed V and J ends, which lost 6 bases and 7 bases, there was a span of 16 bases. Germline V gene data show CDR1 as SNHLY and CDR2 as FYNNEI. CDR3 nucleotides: TGTGCCAGCAGGATGGGATTGAGCGGGAATTCACCCCTCCACTTT. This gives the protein CASRMGLSGNSPLHF.

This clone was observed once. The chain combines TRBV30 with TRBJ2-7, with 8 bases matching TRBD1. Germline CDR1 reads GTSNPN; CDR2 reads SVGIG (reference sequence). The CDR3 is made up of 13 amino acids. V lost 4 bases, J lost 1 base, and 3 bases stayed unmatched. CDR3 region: CAWTRQGSYEQYF. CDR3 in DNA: TGTGCCTGGACCCGACAGGGGTCCTACGAGCAGTACTTC.

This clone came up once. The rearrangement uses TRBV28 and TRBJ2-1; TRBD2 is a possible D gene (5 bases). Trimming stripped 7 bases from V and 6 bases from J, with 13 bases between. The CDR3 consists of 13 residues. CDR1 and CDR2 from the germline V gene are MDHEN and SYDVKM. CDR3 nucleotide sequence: TGTGCCAGCATCATCGAGGGTAGCAATGAGCAGTTCTTC. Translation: CASIIEGSNEQFF.

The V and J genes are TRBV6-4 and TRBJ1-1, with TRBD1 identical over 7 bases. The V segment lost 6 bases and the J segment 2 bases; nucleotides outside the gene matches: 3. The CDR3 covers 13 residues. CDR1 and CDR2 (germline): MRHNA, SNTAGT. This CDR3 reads CASSRDSNTEAFF. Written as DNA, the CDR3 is TGTGCCAGCAGCCGGGACAGCAACACTGAAGCTTTCTTT.

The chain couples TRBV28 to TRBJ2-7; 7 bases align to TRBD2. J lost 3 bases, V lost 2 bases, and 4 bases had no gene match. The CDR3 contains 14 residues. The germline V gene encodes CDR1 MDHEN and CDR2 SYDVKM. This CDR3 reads CASSLGTTRYEQYF. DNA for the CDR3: TGTGCCAGCAGTTTAGGGACTACTCGCTACGAGCAGTACTTC.

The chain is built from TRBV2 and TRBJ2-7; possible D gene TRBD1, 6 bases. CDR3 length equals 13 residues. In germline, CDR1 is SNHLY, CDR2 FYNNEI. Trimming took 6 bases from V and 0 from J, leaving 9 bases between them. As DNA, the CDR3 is TGTGCCAGCAGCCCAGGGGTCTCCTACGAGCAGTACTTC. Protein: CASSPGVSYEQYF.

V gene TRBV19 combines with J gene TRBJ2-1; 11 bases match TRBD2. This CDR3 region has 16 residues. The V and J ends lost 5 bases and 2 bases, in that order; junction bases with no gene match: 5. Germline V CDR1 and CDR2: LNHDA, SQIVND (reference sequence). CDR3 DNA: TGTGCCAGTAGTTCCGATAGCGGGAGGGCCTACAATGAGCAGTTCTTC. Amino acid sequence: CASSSDSGRAYNEQFF.

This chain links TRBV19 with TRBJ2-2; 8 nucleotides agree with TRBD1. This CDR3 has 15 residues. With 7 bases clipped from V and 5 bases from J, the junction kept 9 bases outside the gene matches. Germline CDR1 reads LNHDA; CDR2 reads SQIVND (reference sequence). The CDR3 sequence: CASTIGQGRTGELFF. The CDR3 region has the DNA TGTGCCAGTACCATCGGACAGGGAAGAACCGGGGAGCTGTTTTTT.

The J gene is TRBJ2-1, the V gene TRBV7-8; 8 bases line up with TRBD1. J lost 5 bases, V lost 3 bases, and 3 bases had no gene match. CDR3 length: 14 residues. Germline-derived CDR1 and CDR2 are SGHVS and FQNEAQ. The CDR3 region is CASSFRDRHNEQFF. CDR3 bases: TGTGCCAGCAGCTTCCGGGACAGGCACAATGAGCAGTTCTTC.

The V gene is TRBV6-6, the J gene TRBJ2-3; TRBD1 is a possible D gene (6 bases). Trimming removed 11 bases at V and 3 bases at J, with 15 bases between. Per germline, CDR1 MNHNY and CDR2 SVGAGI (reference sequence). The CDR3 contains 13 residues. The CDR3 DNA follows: TGTGCCCTGGGCAGGGGATTAACAGATACGCAGTATTTT. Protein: CALGRGLTDTQYF.

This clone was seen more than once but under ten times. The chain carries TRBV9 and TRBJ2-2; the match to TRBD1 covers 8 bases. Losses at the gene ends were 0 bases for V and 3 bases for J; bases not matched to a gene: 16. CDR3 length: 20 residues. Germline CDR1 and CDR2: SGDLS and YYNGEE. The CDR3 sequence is CASSVASLQTGGEDTGELFF. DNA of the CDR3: TGTGCCAGCAGCGTAGCTTCACTACAAACAGGGGGAGAGGACACCGGGGAGCTGTTTTTT.

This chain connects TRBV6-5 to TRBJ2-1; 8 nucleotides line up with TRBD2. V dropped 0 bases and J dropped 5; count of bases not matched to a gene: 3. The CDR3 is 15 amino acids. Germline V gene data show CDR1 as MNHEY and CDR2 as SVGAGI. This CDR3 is CASSYSGGEDNEQFF. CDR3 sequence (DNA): TGTGCCAGCAGTTACTCCGGGGGGGAAGACAATGAGCAGTTCTTC.

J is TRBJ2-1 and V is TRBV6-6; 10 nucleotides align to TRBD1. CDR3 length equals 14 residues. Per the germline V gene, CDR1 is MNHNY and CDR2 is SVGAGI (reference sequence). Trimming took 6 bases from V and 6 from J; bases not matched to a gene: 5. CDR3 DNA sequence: TGTGCCAGCAGATTGACAGGGGGCTCCAATGAGCAGTTCTTC. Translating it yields CASRLTGGSNEQFF.